This T cell receptor (beta chain) was retrieved from a study of graft-versus-host responses after intestinal transplantation. Study-level information: For around three years after anti-thymocyte globulin induction, all recipients took tacrolimus and steroids.

Assay used: immunoSEQ multiplex PCR; TCRdb lists only in-frame clones, some missing. Among fewer than 15,000 clones listed, just under 70% were seen once. A remark on this clone: The antigen is undetermined.

CDR3 size: 17 residues. The ends lost 2 bases at V and 3 bases at J; junction bases unmatched: 9. CDR1 is SGHRS and CDR2 is YFSETQ in the germline V gene. Graft-derived tissue was subjected to processing to liberate intraepithelial and lamina propria lymphocytes. Study findings and constraints: Recipient bone marrow held GvH clones, some seen earlier in ileum or blood.

This receptor was identified in a human patient who received an intestinal transplant, so some T cells may come from the graft donor. J is TRBJ2-1 and V is TRBV5-1; the match to TRBD1 covers 9 bases. Sequencing was performed on ileum tissue, taken approximately 690 days after intestinal transplantation. The CDR3 spells CASSFNGQGTGYNEQFF. Here the CDR3 DNA reads TGCGCCAGCAGCTTCAACGGACAGGGGACGGGCTACAATGAGCAGTTCTTC.